The 21 T cell receptor beta chains presented below share a single source sample, sequenced in a study of cytomegalovirus exposure and HLA in healthy donors. Primers included in the PCR were 60 Vbeta and 13 Jbeta primers. Measured with immunoSEQ multiplex PCR; TCRdb has only the in-frame clones, and not every one. The sample has approximately 140,000 clones; around 82% are singletons. Sequences were obtained from PBMCs. The source of these receptors is a man in his forties or fifties in good health and CMV-seropositive.

The rearrangement uses TRBV6-5 and TRBJ2-5; D might be TRBD2 (6 bases). CDR1 and CDR2 (germline): MNHEY, SVGAGI. The length of the CDR3 is 16 residues. Deletions cut 0 bases from V and 1 base from J, with 12 bases between. CDR3 amino acids: CASSYSKGGIQETQYF. The CDR3 region has the DNA TGTGCCAGCAGTTACTCGAAAGGCGGGATCCAAGAGACCCAGTACTTC.

The chain has TRBV6-5 and TRBJ2-1; 8 bases match TRBD2. Trimming took 5 bases from V and 12 from J; bases not matched to a gene: 12. The CDR3 covers 14 residues. Germline loops: CDR1 MNHEY, CDR2 SVGAGI. In DNA form, the CDR3 reads TGTGCCAGCAGTAGGGATGTCGCGGGAGGTGGGCAGTTCTTC. Translating it yields CASSRDVAGGGQFF.

The gene calls are TRBV25-1 and TRBJ1-2; a possible D gene is TRBD1 (6 bases). Germline V gene sequence: CDR1 MGHDK, CDR2 SYGVNS. The length of the CDR3 is 13 residues. With 6 bases removed from V and 4 bases from J, the gap between germline ends came to 12 bases. The CDR3 DNA reads as TGTGCCAGCAGCAAGACAGGAGTCTATGGCTACACCTTC. It yields the protein CASSKTGVYGYTF.

The chain recombines TRBV4-2 with TRBJ2-6, with 7 bases identical to TRBD1. The CDR3 contains 18 residues. V trimming: 3 bases; J trimming: 0 bases; junction bases outside the gene matches: 8. The V gene's germline CDR1 is LGHNA and CDR2 YNFKEQ. Here the CDR3 reads CASSHASGQSSGANVLTF. The CDR3 region has the DNA TGTGCCAGCAGCCATGCCTCGGGACAGAGCTCTGGGGCCAACGTCCTGACTTTC.

This chain joins TRBV10-3 and TRBJ1-2; a weak D match, TRBD1 (5 bases). Germline loops: CDR1 ENHRY, CDR2 SYGVKD. The CDR3 runs to 13 residues. V was shortened by 5 bases and J by 8 bases, with 15 bases between the two germline ends. CDR3 bases: TGTGCCATCAGTAGTTCCCTGGGGGGAGGCTACACCTTC. This translates into CAISSSLGGGYTF.

This clone was counted only a few times. For the CDR3, the DNA is TGTGCCAGCAGCTCACCCAGATCTGAAGCTTTCTTT. It yields the protein CASSSPRSEAFF. J is TRBJ1-1 and V is TRBV5-5; D ambiguous. Germline CDR1 is SGHKS and CDR2 is YYEKEE (reference sequence). Trimming removed 3 bases at V and 6 bases at J, with 9 bases between. CDR3 size: 12 residues. The variable domain in full, completed from reference TRBV5-5 and TRBJ1-1, reads DAGVTQSPTHLIKTRGQQVTLRCSPISGHKSVSWYQQVLGQGPQFIFQYYEKEERGRGNFPDRFSARQFPNYSSELNVNALLLGDSALYLCASSSPRSEAFFGQGTRLTVV.

Concerning this clone itself: The sample carries other DNA sequences with the same CDR3. J is TRBJ1-1 and V is TRBV7-9; 9 positions agree with TRBD1. With V trimmed by 5 bases and J by 1 base, 2 bases remained unmatched. This CDR3 region has 14 residues. The germline gives CDR1 SEHNR, CDR2 FQNEAQ (reference sequence). The CDR3 here is CASSPGQGNTEAFF. The CDR3 DNA reads TGTGCCAGCAGCCCGGGACAGGGGAACACTGAAGCTTTCTTT.

The V and J genes are TRBV6-5 and TRBJ2-7; no definite D call. Germline V CDR1 and CDR2: MNHEY, SVGAGI. This CDR3 spans 14 amino acids. V lost 7 bases, J lost 0 bases, and 13 bases lay in between. CDR3 sequence reads: CASKVRFSSYEQYF. CDR3 nucleotide sequence: TGTGCCAGCAAGGTCAGGTTTAGCTCCTACGAGCAGTACTTC.

This clone was seen more than once but under ten times. The chain combines TRBV18 with TRBJ1-1, with 8 nucleotides matching TRBD1. Trimming removed 7 bases from V and 6 bases from J; junction bases left unmatched: 4. The CDR3 is 12 amino acids. In germline, CDR1 is KGHSH, CDR2 LQKENI. CDR3 sequence (DNA): TGTGCCAGCTTTGGACAGGGCTCTGAAGCTTTCTTT. Its protein is CASFGQGSEAFF.

The V call is TRBV19, the J call TRBJ1-5; 9 nucleotides agree with TRBD1. Germline-derived CDR1 and CDR2 are LNHDA and SQIVND (reference sequence). V lost 0 bases, J lost 3 bases, and 18 bases stayed unmatched. This CDR3 contains 21 residues. The CDR3 here is CASSIDTIRGQGKSVNQPQHF. The CDR3 DNA sequence: TGTGCCAGTAGTATAGATACCATACGGGGACAGGGTAAGAGCGTCAATCAGCCCCAGCATTTT.

This clone was seen only a few times. The chain couples TRBV6-1 to TRBJ1-6; TRBD1 matches at 9 bases. Germline V gives CDR1 MNHNS, CDR2 SASEGT. CDR3 length: 15 amino acids. Trimming at V came to 3 bases and at J to 7 bases, leaving 4 bases not matched to a gene. In DNA form, the CDR3 reads TGTGCCAGCAGTGAGGCTACAGGGGGCAATTCACCCCTCCACTTT. It specifies CASSEATGGNSPLHF.

The genes are TRBV7-9 and TRBJ1-1; 7 positions agree with TRBD1. The CDR3 contains 14 residues. The germline V gene has CDR1 SEHNR and CDR2 FQNEAQ (reference sequence). The J segment lost 3 bases and the V segment lost 5 bases, leaving 6 bases of the junction unmatched. The chain's CDR3 is CASSIRQGDTEAFF. CDR3 coding DNA: TGTGCCAGCAGCATCCGACAGGGCGACACTGAAGCTTTCTTT.

This clone was picked up a small number of times. The chain combines TRBV7-2 with TRBJ1-6; D is perhaps TRBD1 (6 bases). The CDR3 runs to 15 residues. Trimming cost V 0 bases and J 13 bases, with 16 bases left between them. Looked up from germline, CDR1 is SGHTA and CDR2 is FQGNSA. CDR3 protein: CASSLAGAGVDPLHF. CDR3 coding DNA: TGTGCCAGCAGCTTAGCCGGCGCAGGGGTGGATCCCCTCCACTTT.

V is TRBV5-8 and J is TRBJ2-7; perhaps TRBD2 as D (5 bases). The CDR3 consists of 14 residues. Per germline, CDR1 SGHTS and CDR2 YDEGEE. Trimming took off 2 bases at V and 3 bases at J, with 12 bases between the two ends. CDR3 in DNA: TGTGCCAGCAGCTTACAACCCGGGATCTACGAGCAGTACTTC. Amino acid sequence: CASSLQPGIYEQYF.

The rearrangement links TRBV6-1 to TRBJ2-5; TRBD2 aligns across 9 bases. The CDR3 spans 14 residues. CDR1 is MNHNS, CDR2 SASEGT, per germline. J was trimmed by 3 bases and V by 4 bases; bases with no gene match: 3. CDR3 nucleotide sequence: TGTGCCAGCAGTGTGGGACTAGCCGAAGAGACCCAGTACTTC. It codes for CASSVGLAEETQYF.

The chain couples TRBV11-1 to TRBJ2-7; TRBD1 matches 9 bases. Trimming at V came to 4 bases and at J to 2 bases, leaving 6 bases not matched to a gene. CDR3 length: 15 amino acids. CDR1 is SGHAT and CDR2 is FQDESV in the germline V gene (reference sequence). CDR3 bases: TGTGCCAGCAGCTCGGACAGGGGCCGGACCTACGAGCAGTACTTC. It codes for CASSSDRGRTYEQYF.

This chain links TRBV7-9 with TRBJ1-2; TRBD1 aligns across 7 bases. The CDR3 length is 15 residues. CDR1 is SEHNR and CDR2 is FQNEAQ in the germline V gene (reference sequence). With V trimmed by 5 bases and J by 4 bases, 10 bases remained unmatched. DNA for the CDR3: TGTGCCAGCAGCCCAGGACAGGCGTACATCTATGGCTACACCTTC. This encodes CASSPGQAYIYGYTF. The whole variable domain, filled in from reference TRBV7-9 and TRBJ1-2, reads DTGVSQNPRHKITKRGQNVTFRCDPISEHNRLYWYRQTLGQGPEFLTYFQNEAQLEKSRLLSDRFSAERPKGSFSTLEIQRTEQGDSAMYLCASSPGQAYIYGYTFGSGTRLTVV.

This chain joins TRBV5-8 and TRBJ2-1, with D possibly being TRBD2 (5 bases). The germline gives CDR1 SGHTS, CDR2 YDEGEE. V was clipped by 4 bases and J by 0 bases, with 11 bases between them. The CDR3 extends over 15 amino acids. The CDR3 sequence is CASSPSPNSYNEQFF. For the CDR3, the DNA is TGTGCCAGCAGCCCTAGCCCCAACTCCTACAATGAGCAGTTCTTC.

In its sample, this clone was seen once. V usage is TRBV4-3 and J usage is TRBJ2-7, with no clear D. Trimming stripped 0 bases from V and 0 bases from J, with 15 bases between. CDR3 length equals 17 residues. From germline, CDR1 is LGHNA and CDR2 YSLEER. CDR3 sequence (DNA): TGCGCCAGCAGCCAAGATCTCTCGAGTCAAAGCTCCTACGAGCAGTACTTC. Protein product: CASSQDLSSQSSYEQYF.

The rearrangement uses TRBV6-6 and TRBJ2-1; maybe TRBD1 (5 bases). This CDR3 has 15 residues. Germline CDR1 and CDR2: MNHNY and SVGAGI (reference sequence). V was pared by 2 bases and J by 0 bases, with 8 bases between. The CDR3 loop is CASSYQGSSYNEQFF. The CDR3 DNA follows: TGTGCCAGCAGTTACCAGGGAAGCTCCTACAATGAGCAGTTCTTC.

The gene calls are TRBV5-1 and TRBJ2-7; 8 bases are a match to TRBD1. The CDR3 is 17 residues long. Trimming took 4 bases from V and 5 from J; bases not matched to a gene: 17. Germline V gene sequence: CDR1 SGHRS, CDR2 YFSETQ. CDR3 nucleotides: TGCGCCAGCAGCCGGGCCGGGACAGGAGACCCGAGGGACGAGCAGTACTTC. Protein: CASSRAGTGDPRDEQYF.